The rows below give T cell receptor beta chains drawn from one sample of a study of blood T cell repertoires in COVID-19. Using immunoSEQ multiplex PCR, the repertoire was profiled, and TCRdb retains in-frame clones only, with some absent. The table has about 170,000 clones, around 86% seen once; the top ten hold less than 3%. Sample: peripheral blood. These receptors came from a woman aged 80 or over with COVID-19, enrolled during active disease. Both conserved end residues are part of each CDR3. D genes are given only for firm matches. The size of a clone is reported for some rows only, either as once, few or many, or as a class for expanded clones.

TRBV19	TRBJ1-5	NA	NA	CASSHSPDSNQPQHF	TGTGCCAGTAGCCACTCCCCCGATAGCAATCAGCCCCAGCATTTT
TRBV29-1	TRBJ2-1	NA	NA	CSVGDQGAVGQFF	TGCAGCGTTGGTGACCAAGGGGCAGTAGGGCAGTTCTTC
TRBV28	TRBJ2-1	NA	NA	CASRTGGGSSYNEQFF	TGTGCCAGCAGGACGGGGGGCGGAAGCTCCTACAATGAGCAGTTCTTC
TRBV5-1	TRBJ1-4	NA	NA	CASSQVPGNEKLFF	TGCGCCAGCAGCCAGGTCCCGGGGAATGAAAAACTGTTTTTT
TRBV19	TRBJ2-2	NA	NA	CASSGRVVTGELFF	TGTGCCAGTAGTGGCAGGGTGGTGACCGGGGAGCTGTTTTTT
TRBV27	TRBJ1-5	NA	NA	CASSTTGVNQPQHF	TGTGCCAGCAGTACGACAGGTGTCAATCAGCCCCAGCATTTT
TRBV28	TRBJ1-2	NA	TRBD1	CASSAPGGDSSYGYTF	TGTGCCAGCAGTGCCCCCGGAGGGGACAGCTCCTATGGCTACACCTTC
TRBV7-2	TRBJ2-1	NA	TRBD2	CASSLTSGSTGEQFF	TGTGCCAGCAGCTTGACTAGCGGGAGTACCGGGGAGCAGTTCTTC
TRBV28	TRBJ1-3	NA	TRBD1	CASRQGQAGNTIYF	TGTGCCAGCAGACAGGGACAGGCTGGAAACACCATATATTTT
TRBV29-1	TRBJ1-1	NA	NA	CSVAQGAEAFF	TGCAGCGTAGCACAGGGAGCTGAAGCTTTCTTT
TRBV19	TRBJ1-5	once	NA	CATSAGQPQHF	TGTGCCACCTCCGCGGGACAGCCCCAGCATTTT
TRBV7-2	TRBJ2-5	NA	NA	CASSLDVSYQETQYF	TGTGCCAGCAGCTTAGATGTCAGTTACCAAGAGACCCAGTACTTC
TRBV9	TRBJ1-5	once	NA	CASSPDGSGNQPQHF	TGTGCCAGCAGCCCCGACGGGTCGGGGAATCAGCCCCAGCATTTT
TRBV7-9	TRBJ2-6	NA	TRBD1	CASRWTGGLSGANVLTF	TGTGCCAGCAGATGGACAGGGGGCCTTTCAGGGGCCAACGTCCTGACTTTC
TRBV5-1	TRBJ1-2	NA	NA	CASSTGQGGTNYGYTF	TGCGCCAGCAGTACGGGACAAGGCGGCACTAACTATGGCTACACCTTC
TRBV6-5	TRBJ2-1	NA	TRBD1	CASSYSGTGGTNEQFF	TGTGCCAGCAGTTACTCAGGGACAGGGGGCACAAATGAGCAGTTCTTC